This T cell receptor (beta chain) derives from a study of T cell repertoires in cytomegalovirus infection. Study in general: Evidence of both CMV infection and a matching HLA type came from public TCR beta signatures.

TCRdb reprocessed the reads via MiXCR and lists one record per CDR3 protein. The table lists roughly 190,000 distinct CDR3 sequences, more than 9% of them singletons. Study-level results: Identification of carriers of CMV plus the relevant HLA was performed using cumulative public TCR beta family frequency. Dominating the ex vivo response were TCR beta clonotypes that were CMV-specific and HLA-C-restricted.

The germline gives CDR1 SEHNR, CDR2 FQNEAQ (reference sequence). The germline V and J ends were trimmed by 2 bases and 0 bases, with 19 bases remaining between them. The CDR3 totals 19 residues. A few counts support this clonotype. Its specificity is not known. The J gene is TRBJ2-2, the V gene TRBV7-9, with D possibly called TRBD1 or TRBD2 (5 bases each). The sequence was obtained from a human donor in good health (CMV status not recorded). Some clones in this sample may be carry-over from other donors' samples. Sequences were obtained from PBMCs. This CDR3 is CASSLLGGGRITNTGELFF. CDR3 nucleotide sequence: TGTGCCAGCAGCTTACTTGGTGGGGGAAGAATAACGAACACCGGGGAGCTGTTTTTT.